The 13 T cell receptor beta chains listed next were all sequenced from one sample in a study of OX40 agonist ivuxolimab in advanced cancers. The assay was immunoSEQ multiplex PCR, and TCRdb's table has in-frame clones only and misses some. The sample contains 38,000 or so clones, around 87% of which appear only once. The sample consisted of CD4+ or CD8+ T cells sorted from blood, taken in a trial of the OX40 agonist ivuxolimab. Every receptor here comes from an adult with an advanced solid tumor such as melanoma, head and neck, liver or kidney cancer.

CDR3 nucleotide sequence: TGTGCCAGCAGTTTTGGCCGGAACAATGAGCAGTTCTTC. Encoded protein: CASSFGRNNEQFF. The J gene is TRBJ2-1, the V gene TRBV28; the D is unclear. Trimming took 3 bases from V and 5 from J, leaving 8 bases between them. Germline lookup yields CDR1 MDHEN and CDR2 SYDVKM. This CDR3 is built from 13 residues.

The chain combines TRBV29-1 with TRBJ1-1; TRBD1 matches 7 bases. The length of the CDR3 is 12 residues. V was clipped by 4 bases and J by 4 bases; unmatched bases: 3. Germline CDR1 SQVTM, CDR2 ANQGSEA. The CDR3 protein is CSVGDSRTEAFF. The CDR3 coding sequence is TGCAGCGTTGGGGACAGTCGCACTGAAGCTTTCTTT. Complete variable domain (other parts from reference TRBV29-1 and TRBJ1-1): SAVISQKPSRDICQRGTSLTIQCQVDSQVTMMFWYRQQPGQSLTLIATANQGSEATYESGFVIDKFPISRPNLTFSTLTVSNMSPEDSSIYLCSVGDSRTEAFFGQGTRLTVV.

This clone was found once. The rearrangement links TRBV7-2 to TRBJ2-5, with D unclear. The CDR3 sequence is 14 residues long. Germline CDR1 SGHTA, CDR2 FQGNSA. Trimming took off 2 bases at V and 4 bases at J, with 11 bases between the two ends. For the CDR3, the DNA is TGTGCCAGCAGCTTAAAGGTTCAGCGAGAGACCCAGTACTTC. Translation: CASSLKVQRETQYF.

The V gene is TRBV2, the J gene TRBJ2-7; D possibly corresponds to TRBD2 (6 bases). The CDR3 is made up of 13 amino acids. Trimming took off 5 bases at V and 6 bases at J, with 14 bases between the two ends. Germline CDR1 SNHLY, CDR2 FYNNEI. This chain's CDR3 is CASSKDYIVEQYF. CDR3 bases: TGTGCCAGCAGTAAGGACTATATAGTCGAGCAGTACTTC.

The gene calls are TRBV28 and TRBJ2-7, with D perhaps TRBD1 (6 bases). Trimming stripped 6 bases from V and 3 bases from J, with 12 bases between. The CDR3 runs to 13 residues. The germline V gene has CDR1 MDHEN and CDR2 SYDVKM. DNA of the CDR3: TGTGCCAGCAGCAAAGGGGGTGTCTACGAGCAGTACTTC. Translated, it gives CASSKGGVYEQYF.

CDR3 amino acids: CASSWRGWTNEKLFF. The CDR3 bases are TGCGCCAGCAGCTGGAGAGGGTGGACTAATGAAAAACTGTTTTTT. The genes are TRBV5-1 and TRBJ1-4; D gene unclear. The CDR3 totals 15 residues. V lost 3 bases to trimming and J lost 2 bases, with 11 bases between them. Germline loops: CDR1 SGHRS, CDR2 YFSETQ.

This clone was seen once. This chain connects TRBV6-4 to TRBJ2-7; 15 bases are a match to TRBD2. The V segment lost 8 bases and the J segment 2 bases; nucleotides outside the gene matches: 10. Germline values: CDR1 MRHNA, CDR2 SNTAGT. This CDR3 has 17 residues. The CDR3 region is CASGTSGRTLFTYEQYF. DNA of the CDR3: TGTGCCAGCGGGACTAGCGGGAGGACCTTATTTACCTACGAGCAGTACTTC.

The chain uses TRBV5-1 and TRBJ1-2; D ambiguous. Trimming removed 0 bases at V and 2 bases at J, with 11 bases between. CDR3 length: 15 residues. The germline V gene encodes CDR1 SGHRS and CDR2 YFSETQ. The CDR3 DNA reads TGCGCCAGCAGCTTGGCCCCAGCCGACAACTATGGCTACACCTTC. Its protein product is CASSLAPADNYGYTF.

This chain links TRBV10-3 with TRBJ2-3; 7 bases match TRBD2. Germline-derived CDR1 and CDR2 are ENHRY and SYGVKD. V lost 1 base, J lost 9 bases, and 4 bases stayed unmatched. The CDR3 spans 13 residues. CDR3 sequence: CAISEWAGDTQYF. The CDR3 DNA sequence: TGTGCCATCAGTGAGTGGGCGGGAGACACGCAGTATTTT.

The chain joins TRBV6-1 to TRBJ1-6; D ambiguous. Germline V gene data show CDR1 as MNHNS and CDR2 as SASEGT. The V gene lost 3 bases and the J gene lost 8 bases, with 14 bases spanning the gap. This CDR3 is 15 amino acids long. The CDR3 coding sequence is TGTGCCAGCAGTGACGAGCGGACCGGGCATTCACCCCTCCACTTT. Translated, it gives CASSDERTGHSPLHF.

V gene TRBV7-9 combines with J gene TRBJ1-4, with D perhaps matching TRBD1 (5 bases). Germline V gene lookup returns CDR1 SEHNR and CDR2 FQNEAQ (reference sequence). The ends were cut back, 5 bases at V and 8 bases at J, with 12 bases in the middle. The CDR3 length is 13 residues. CDR3 nucleotides: TGTGCCAGCAGCCCTCAGGGTAGGGAAAAACTGTTTTTT. This encodes CASSPQGREKLFF.

This clone occurred once. V gene TRBV14 combines with J gene TRBJ2-7, with TRBD2 identical over 14 bases. Germline CDR1 and CDR2: SGHDN and FVKESK. Trimming removed 4 bases from V and 7 bases from J; junction bases left unmatched: 12. This CDR3 is 17 amino acids long. This CDR3 reads CASSRRPGLAGVEEQYF. The CDR3, as DNA: TGTGCCAGCAGCCGACGGCCGGGACTAGCGGGAGTAGAAGAGCAGTACTTC. The entire variable domain, with the rest obtained from reference TRBV14 and TRBJ2-7, is as follows: EAGVTQFPSHSVIEKGQTVTLRCDPISGHDNLYWYRRVMGKEIKFLLHFVKESKQDESGMPNNRFLAERTGGTYSTLKVQPAELEDSGVYFCASSRRPGLAGVEEQYFGPGTRLTVT.

V and J are TRBV28 and TRBJ1-4, with D possibly TRBD1 on 5 matching bases. Germline values: CDR1 MDHEN, CDR2 SYDVKM. Trimming left V 2 bases short and J 8 bases short, with 18 bases between. The CDR3 has 16 residues. CDR3: CASSLDPGPEGEKLFF. Here the CDR3 DNA reads TGTGCCAGCAGTTTAGACCCGGGACCGGAGGGCGAAAAACTGTTTTTT.